These 12 T cell receptor beta chains were sequenced from one sample in a study of CD4+ T cells in melanoma. Data came from immunoSEQ multiplex PCR; TCRdb stores just in-frame clones and leaves some out. The table lists some 110,000 clones, 92% of them singletons. The specimen was peripheral blood. These receptors were obtained from a human donor with melanoma.

The chain combines TRBV29-1 with TRBJ1-6; TRBD1 matches 8 bases. The CDR3 has 14 residues. Trimming cost V 5 bases and J 7 bases; bases outside gene matches: 7. Germline lookup yields CDR1 SQVTM and CDR2 ANQGSEA. In nucleotides, the CDR3 is TGCAGCGTTACAGTCGGACAGGGAAATTCACCCCTCCACTTT. Its protein product is CSVTVGQGNSPLHF.

This chain connects TRBV23-1 to TRBJ2-7; the match to TRBD1 covers 7 bases. TRBV23-1 is treated as an ORF (open reading frame) with a function not yet certain. The junction had 5 bases not matched to a gene; V was cut back by 3 bases and J by 3 bases. The CDR3 is made up of 14 amino acids. In DNA, the CDR3 is TGCGCCAGCAGTCAGATGACAGGGAACTACGAGCAGTACTTC. Protein product: CASSQMTGNYEQYF.

V usage is TRBV12-2 and J usage is TRBJ2-7; the D call TRBD2 from the table was never checked on the DNA. TRBV12-2 is a documented pseudogene. CDR3 size: 17 residues. The CDR3 spells CASRSAGGSGTSYEQYF. CDR3 DNA sequence: TGTGCAAGTCGCTCCGCAGGGGGTAGCGGGACCTCCTACGAGCAGTACTTC.

The rearrangement uses TRBV18 and TRBJ1-1, with a possible D match to TRBD1 (5 bases). This CDR3 contains 17 residues. V lost 1 base and J 3 bases, leaving 18 bases between the germline ends. Germline V lookup: CDR1 KGHSH, CDR2 LQKENI. CDR3 protein: CASSPRDGDRRYTEAFF. The DNA for the CDR3 is TGTGCCAGCTCACCACGGGACGGTGACCGCCGTTACACTGAAGCTTTCTTT.

V gene TRBV5-4 combines with J gene TRBJ2-2; TRBD1 is a possible D gene (6 bases). This CDR3 is 15 amino acids long. V gave up 0 bases and J gave up 5 bases, with 11 bases separating them. Germline-derived CDR1 and CDR2 are SGHNT and YYREEE (reference sequence). DNA for the CDR3: TGTGCCAGCAGCTTGGGAGGACAGTGGACCGGGGAGCTGTTTTTT. Amino acids: CASSLGGQWTGELFF.

The count of this clone is one. The CDR3, as DNA: TGTGCCAGCAGCTATGACTGGGACACTGAAGCTTTCTTT. Amino acids: CASSYDWDTEAFF. The rearrangement links TRBV5-4 to TRBJ1-1; D not resolved. This CDR3 contains 13 residues. V lost 3 bases and J 3 bases, leaving 9 bases between the germline ends. The V gene's germline CDR1 is SGHNT and CDR2 YYREEE (reference sequence).

J is TRBJ2-7 and V is TRBV19, with 11 bases lining up with TRBD2. The CDR3 is 15 residues long. Germline loops: CDR1 LNHDA, CDR2 SQIVND (reference sequence). Germline trimming cut 1 base from V and 5 bases from J; bases unmatched to any gene: 4. CDR3 sequence reads: CASSIVTSGGDEQYF. The CDR3, as DNA: TGTGCCAGTAGTATAGTTACTAGCGGGGGTGACGAGCAGTACTTC.

V usage is TRBV7-9 and J usage is TRBJ1-2; 7 positions match TRBD1. Per germline, CDR1 SEHNR and CDR2 FQNEAQ (reference sequence). CDR3 length: 15 residues. Trimming cost V 4 bases and J 4 bases; bases outside gene matches: 9. Here the CDR3 reads CASSSRTGMGYGYTF. DNA of the CDR3: TGTGCCAGCAGCTCCCGGACAGGCATGGGCTATGGCTACACCTTC.

The chain links TRBV6-5 to TRBJ1-1; tentative D call: TRBD1 (6 bases). The ends were cut back, 4 bases at V and 8 bases at J, with 17 bases in the middle. This CDR3 spans 14 amino acids. From germline, CDR1 is MNHEY and CDR2 SVGAGI. The CDR3 here is CASSSTGRAWEAFF. CDR3 nucleotides: TGTGCCAGCAGTTCAACAGGGAGGGCGTGGGAAGCTTTCTTT.

The chain links TRBV4-2 to TRBJ1-6; TRBD1 might be the D (5 bases). Deletions cut 0 bases from V and 14 bases from J, with 20 bases between. The CDR3 is 16 amino acids. From germline, CDR1 is LGHNA and CDR2 YNFKEQ. The CDR3 here is CASSQEGGTGVTALHF. DNA of the CDR3: TGTGCCAGCAGCCAAGAGGGGGGAACGGGGGTCACAGCCCTCCACTTT.

This sequence joins TRBV19 and TRBJ2-7; no clear D. Germline values: CDR1 LNHDA, CDR2 SQIVND (reference sequence). Trimming took 9 bases from V and 2 from J, leaving 14 bases between them. The CDR3 spans 13 residues. As DNA, the CDR3 is TGTGCCAGACCACGGGCGCTGGCCTACGAGCAGTACTTC. Encoded protein: CARPRALAYEQYF.

This clone was observed a few times. The J gene is TRBJ2-3, the V gene TRBV6-1; 14 bases line up with TRBD2. Trimming took 6 bases from V and 5 from J; bases not matched to a gene: 4. CDR3 length equals 15 residues. Germline CDR1 is MNHNS and CDR2 is SASEGT. DNA for the CDR3: TGTGCCAGCAGAAGCGGGACTAGCGGGGGAGATACGCAGTATTTT. Its translation: CASRSGTSGGDTQYF.